A single sample gave rise to the 27 T cell receptor beta chains below, sequenced in a study of blood T cell repertoires in COVID-19. The repertoire was sequenced with immunoSEQ multiplex PCR; TCRdb's copy has only in-frame clones and lacks some. The sample yields approximately 290,000 clones, roughly 90% seen once. Sequencing was done on a sample of peripheral blood. The receptors originated from a woman between 25 and 40 years old with COVID-19, enrolled during active disease.

The chain employs TRBV6-1 and TRBJ2-1, with a tentative D call TRBD1 (6 bases). The CDR3 contains 14 residues. Germline assignment: CDR1 MNHNS and CDR2 SASEGT. V lost 1 base, J lost 8 bases, and 12 bases lay in between. CDR3 bases: TGTGCCAGCAGTGAAGAAGATGAGGGGGATGAGCAGTTCTTC. This sequence encodes CASSEEDEGDEQFF.

The gene calls are TRBV4-1 and TRBJ1-2, with TRBD1 identical over 7 bases. Unmatched junction bases numbered 7, after V lost 4 bases and J lost 5 bases. Germline CDR1 is MGHRA and CDR2 is YSYEKL. This CDR3 has 14 amino acids. The CDR3 spells CASSLDPGQYGYTF. The CDR3 DNA is TGCGCCAGCAGCCTCGATCCGGGACAGTATGGCTACACCTTC.

This chain connects TRBV28 to TRBJ2-3; tentatively, D is TRBD1 (5 bases). Germline V gives CDR1 MDHEN, CDR2 SYDVKM. This CDR3 spans 15 amino acids. V was pared by 5 bases and J by 0 bases, with 12 bases between. CDR3 DNA: TGTGCCAGCAGTCCCCAGGGAACTAGCACAGATACGCAGTATTTT. It codes for CASSPQGTSTDTQYF.

V is TRBV2 and J is TRBJ1-5; TRBD1 matches at 7 bases. The CDR3 spans 14 residues. V dropped 6 bases and J dropped 5; count of bases not matched to a gene: 7. Germline lookup yields CDR1 SNHLY and CDR2 FYNNEI. The CDR3 is CASRPGQSYQPQHF. The CDR3 coding sequence is TGTGCCAGCAGGCCGGGACAGTCATATCAGCCCCAGCATTTT.

In regard to this clone: Other DNA variants within this sample encode the same CDR3. This sequence joins TRBV5-1 and TRBJ2-2; 10 bases fit TRBD2. J lost 6 bases, V lost 2 bases, and 1 base had no gene match. This CDR3 contains 14 residues. Germline V gene data show CDR1 as SGHRS and CDR2 as YFSETQ. CDR3 protein: CASSLAGGSGELFF. The CDR3, as DNA: TGCGCCAGCAGCTTAGCGGGAGGGTCCGGGGAGCTGTTTTTT.

V usage is TRBV5-1 and J usage is TRBJ2-7; 9 positions match TRBD2. CDR3 length: 14 amino acids. Germline loops: CDR1 SGHRS, CDR2 YFSETQ. Losses at the gene ends were 0 bases for V and 3 bases for J; bases not matched to a gene: 1. CDR3 coding DNA: TGCGCCAGCAGCTTGGGTAGCGGGGGCTACGAGCAGTACTTC. It is translated as CASSLGSGGYEQYF. The complete variable domain, with remaining parts taken from reference TRBV5-1 and TRBJ2-7, reads KAGVTQTPRYLIKTRGQQVTLSCSPISGHRSVSWYQQTPGQGLQFLFEYFSETQRNKGNFPGRFSGRQFSNSRSEMNVSTLELGDSALYLCASSLGSGGYEQYFGPGTRLTVT.

On this clone itself: The sample has other DNA sequences that encode this CDR3 too. J is TRBJ1-2 and V is TRBV28; D is ambiguous. The CDR3 loop spans 12 amino acids. Germline V gene data show CDR1 as MDHEN and CDR2 as SYDVKM. V gave up 2 bases and J gave up 4 bases, with 5 bases separating them. The CDR3 DNA follows: TGTGCCAGCAGTTTAGGTAGCTATGGCTACACCTTC. Translating it yields CASSLGSYGYTF.

The chain links TRBV5-4 to TRBJ1-2; 7 bases are a match to TRBD1. V lost 1 base and J lost 6; bases outside the gene matches: 6. The CDR3 consists of 14 residues. From germline, CDR1 is SGHNT and CDR2 YYREEE (reference sequence). CDR3 DNA: TGTGCCAGCAGCTTGAAGACAGGGTGGGATGGCTACACCTTC. It yields the protein CASSLKTGWDGYTF.

The chain employs TRBV19 and TRBJ2-1, with D possibly matching TRBD1 (5 bases). Trimming took 5 bases from V and 12 from J, leaving 11 bases between them. The CDR3 consists of 11 residues. Germline values: CDR1 LNHDA, CDR2 SQIVND (reference sequence). CDR3 in DNA: TGTGCCAGTAGTCTCGGACAAGGGCAGTTCTTC. This codes for CASSLGQGQFF.

This rearrangement joins TRBV5-8 to TRBJ1-3; D gene uncertain. The CDR3 runs to 15 residues. Germline lookup yields CDR1 SGHTS and CDR2 YDEGEE. Trimming cost V 2 bases and J 0 bases, with 9 bases left between them. CDR3 nucleotides: TGTGCCAGCAGCTTCCCAGGTGCCTCTGGAAACACCATATATTTT. Translating it yields CASSFPGASGNTIYF.

The chain joins TRBV27 to TRBJ2-3; D perhaps matches TRBD2 (6 bases). The germline V gene encodes CDR1 MNHEY and CDR2 SMNVEV (reference sequence). Trimming pared 2 bases from V and 1 base from J, leaving 13 bases between. The CDR3 is 16 residues long. The DNA for the CDR3 is TGTGCCAGCAGTTTAAATGGAGGGATGGGCACAGATACGCAGTATTTT. Amino acid sequence: CASSLNGGMGTDTQYF.

CDR3 in DNA: TGTGCCAGCAGCTTATTTGGGGCGGTCCTATCCTACAATGAGCAGTTCTTC. Protein product: CASSLFGAVLSYNEQFF. The V and J genes are TRBV11-3 and TRBJ2-1; a weak D match, TRBD1 (5 bases). Germline CDR1 reads SGHNT; CDR2 reads YENEEA. The germline V and J ends were trimmed by 2 bases and 1 base, with 15 bases remaining between them. CDR3 length: 17 amino acids.

This chain joins TRBV10-3 and TRBJ1-3; 7 positions agree with TRBD1. There are 15 residues in the CDR3. The ends lost 4 bases at V and 0 bases at J; junction bases unmatched: 3. CDR1 and CDR2 (germline): ENHRY, SYGVKD. The CDR3 here is CAISGGQSSGNTIYF. The DNA for the CDR3 is TGTGCCATCAGTGGGGGACAGAGCTCTGGAAACACCATATATTTT.

This chain links TRBV28 with TRBJ1-2; D remains unclear. The CDR3 runs to 12 residues. The V gene lost 7 bases and the J gene lost 0 bases, with 6 bases spanning the gap. Germline lookup yields CDR1 MDHEN and CDR2 SYDVKM. The DNA of the CDR3 is TGTGCCAGCACTCAGACTAACTATGGCTACACCTTC. Its translation: CASTQTNYGYTF.

The J gene is TRBJ1-1, the V gene TRBV6-1; D remains unclear. The CDR3 has 12 amino acids. Germline-derived CDR1 and CDR2 are MNHNS and SASEGT. V was pared by 2 bases and J by 8 bases, with 9 bases between. CDR3 coding DNA: TGTGCCAGCAGTGAAAACCCCGGGGAAGCTTTCTTT. Its translation: CASSENPGEAFF.

This rearrangement joins TRBV10-3 to TRBJ2-1; the match to TRBD1 covers 9 bases. V lost 4 bases, J lost 2 bases, and 3 bases stayed unmatched. CDR1 and CDR2 (germline): ENHRY, SYGVKD. The CDR3 consists of 15 residues. The CDR3 is CAISVQGAPYNEQFF. DNA of the CDR3: TGTGCCATCAGTGTACAGGGGGCTCCCTACAATGAGCAGTTCTTC.

The genes are TRBV28 and TRBJ2-7; 10 bases align to TRBD1. CDR3 size: 15 residues. Looked up from germline, CDR1 is MDHEN and CDR2 is SYDVKM. V lost 5 bases, J lost 3 bases, and 7 bases stayed unmatched. The CDR3, as DNA: TGTGCCAGCAGTATGTCCGGGACAGGGGTCTACGAGCAGTACTTC. The encoded protein is CASSMSGTGVYEQYF. Full variable domain (outside the CDR3, taken from reference TRBV28 and TRBJ2-7): DVKVTQSSRYLVKRTGEKVFLECVQDMDHENMFWYRQDPGLGLRLIYFSYDVKMKEKGDIPEGYSVSREKKERFSLILESASTNQTSMYLCASSMSGTGVYEQYFGPGTRLTVT.

The rearrangement uses TRBV11-2 and TRBJ1-2; no reliable D call. The CDR3 loop spans 14 amino acids. Germline CDR1 SGHAT, CDR2 FQNNGV. Trimming pared 0 bases from V and 4 bases from J, leaving 9 bases between. The CDR3 protein is CASSLDRQRYGYTF. The CDR3 DNA sequence: TGTGCCAGCAGCTTAGACCGACAACGCTATGGCTACACCTTC.

The CDR3 nucleotides are TGTGCCAGTAGTCCCCGGGCCAGGGTCACAGATACGCAGTATTTT. Residues: CASSPRARVTDTQYF. V usage is TRBV19 and J usage is TRBJ2-3; TRBD1 might be the D (5 bases). Trimming removed 5 bases at V and 2 bases at J, with 14 bases between. The CDR3 length is 15 residues. Germline V CDR1 and CDR2: LNHDA, SQIVND (reference sequence).

This clone was detected once. The rearrangement uses TRBV28 and TRBJ1-5; 9 positions match TRBD1. The V and J ends lost 9 bases and 5 bases, in that order; junction bases with no gene match: 8. The CDR3 spans 14 residues. From germline, CDR1 is MDHEN and CDR2 SYDVKM. CDR3 region: CASTGGQGYQPQHF. DNA of the CDR3: TGTGCCAGTACGGGGGGACAGGGCTATCAGCCCCAGCATTTT.

The genes are TRBV18 and TRBJ1-2; D ambiguous. In germline, CDR1 is KGHSH, CDR2 LQKENI. The CDR3 runs 14 residues. V gave up 6 bases and J gave up 6 bases, with 17 bases separating them. In DNA, the CDR3 is TGTGCCAGCTCGGCGGAGAGGGCGGGCGATGGCTACACCTTC. Protein: CASSAERAGDGYTF.

The rearrangement links TRBV27 to TRBJ2-7; a possible D gene is TRBD1 (6 bases). The CDR3 runs to 15 residues. V was cut by 1 base and J by 0 bases, with 10 bases left in between. Germline loops: CDR1 MNHEY, CDR2 SMNVEV (reference sequence). The CDR3 reads CASSLYAGVSYEQYF. CDR3 bases: TGTGCCAGCAGTTTATACGCAGGGGTCTCCTACGAGCAGTACTTC.

This clone was seen only once. V is TRBV30 and J is TRBJ1-1, with 9 bases that match TRBD1. Germline-derived CDR1 and CDR2 are GTSNPN and SVGIG (reference sequence). Unmatched junction bases numbered 4, after V lost 3 bases and J lost 5 bases. CDR3 length: 13 residues. The chain's CDR3 is CAWRDRGETEAFF. CDR3 coding DNA: TGTGCCTGGAGGGACAGGGGTGAAACTGAAGCTTTCTTT.

The J gene is TRBJ2-3, the V gene TRBV6-4; TRBD2 matches 14 bases. This CDR3 has 15 residues. V was pared by 4 bases and J by 4 bases, with 1 base of the junction left unmatched. CDR1 is MRHNA, CDR2 SNTAGT, per germline. The CDR3 DNA sequence: TGTGCCAGCAGTGGGACTAGCGGGAGGCCAGATACGCAGTATTTT. Its translation is CASSGTSGRPDTQYF.

The chain couples TRBV10-2 to TRBJ1-3; D remains unclear. CDR3 length: 13 residues. Trimming left V 6 bases short and J 8 bases short, with 14 bases between. Germline V gene sequence: CDR1 WSHSY, CDR2 SAAADI. The CDR3 DNA follows: TGCGCCAGCAGCTTAGGGAAGAGGGACACCATATATTTT. This gives the protein CASSLGKRDTIYF.

Only one count was recorded for this clone. The chain employs TRBV15 and TRBJ1-2, with TRBD1 identical over 9 bases. The length of the CDR3 is 14 residues. Trimming at V came to 3 bases and at J to 6 bases, leaving 5 bases not matched to a gene. CDR1 LNHNV and CDR2 YYDKDF come from the germline V gene (reference sequence). CDR3 sequence (DNA): TGTGCCACCAGCAGGGGACAGGGAATAGATGGCTACACCTTC. Translated, it gives CATSRGQGIDGYTF. Filled out from reference TRBV15 and TRBJ1-2, the complete variable domain reads DAMVIQNPRYQVTQFGKPVTLSCSQTLNHNVMYWYQQKSSQAPKLLFHYYDKDFNNEADTPDNFQSRRPNTSFCFLDIRSPGLGDTAMYLCATSRGQGIDGYTFGSGTRLTVV.

The DNA for the CDR3 is TGCGCCAGCAGTGAGGCCGGAGAGGGAGAGACCCAGTACTTC. Translating it yields CASSEAGEGETQYF. The genes are TRBV10-1 and TRBJ2-5, with D maybe TRBD2 (5 bases). This CDR3 region has 14 residues. The V end lost 2 bases, the J end lost 4 bases, and 11 bases lay between the germline ends. Germline CDR1 reads WNHNN; CDR2 reads SYGVQD (reference sequence).